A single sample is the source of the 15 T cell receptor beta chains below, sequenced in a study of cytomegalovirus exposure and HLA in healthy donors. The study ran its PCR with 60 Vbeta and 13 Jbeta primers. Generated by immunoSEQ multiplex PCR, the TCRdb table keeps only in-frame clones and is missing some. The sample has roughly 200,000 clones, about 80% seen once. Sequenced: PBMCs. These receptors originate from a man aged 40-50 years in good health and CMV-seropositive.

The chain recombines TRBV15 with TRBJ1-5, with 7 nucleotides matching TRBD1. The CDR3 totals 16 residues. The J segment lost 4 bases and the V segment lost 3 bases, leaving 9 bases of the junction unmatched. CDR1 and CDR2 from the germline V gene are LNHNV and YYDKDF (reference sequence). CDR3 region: CATSRGRDRNNQPQHF. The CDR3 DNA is TGTGCCACCAGCAGGGGACGGGACAGAAATAATCAGCCCCAGCATTTT.

CDR3 region: CASSGTGTINRDTGELFF. CDR3 coding DNA: TGCGCCAGCAGCGGAACCGGGACAATCAACCGAGACACCGGGGAGCTGTTTTTT. V and J are TRBV5-1 and TRBJ2-2, with a tentative D call TRBD1 (6 bases). CDR3 length: 18 amino acids. V shed 4 bases and J shed 3 bases, with 22 bases lying between them. Germline CDR1 reads SGHRS; CDR2 reads YFSETQ. The complete variable domain, with remaining parts taken from reference TRBV5-1 and TRBJ2-2, reads KAGVTQTPRYLIKTRGQQVTLSCSPISGHRSVSWYQQTPGQGLQFLFEYFSETQRNKGNFPGRFSGRQFSNSRSEMNVSTLELGDSALYLCASSGTGTINRDTGELFFGEGSRLTVL.

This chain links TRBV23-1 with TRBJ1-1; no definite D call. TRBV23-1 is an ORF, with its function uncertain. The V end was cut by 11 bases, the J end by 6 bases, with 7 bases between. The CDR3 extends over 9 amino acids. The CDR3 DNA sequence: TGCGCCCGTCGGTCTGAAGCTTTCTTT. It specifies CARRSEAFF.

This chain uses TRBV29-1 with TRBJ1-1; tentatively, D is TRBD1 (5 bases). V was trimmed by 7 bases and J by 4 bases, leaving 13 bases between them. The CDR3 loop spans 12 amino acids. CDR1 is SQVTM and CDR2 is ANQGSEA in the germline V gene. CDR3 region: CSAGTGGTEAFF. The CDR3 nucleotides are TGCAGCGCTGGAACGGGGGGCACTGAAGCTTTCTTT.

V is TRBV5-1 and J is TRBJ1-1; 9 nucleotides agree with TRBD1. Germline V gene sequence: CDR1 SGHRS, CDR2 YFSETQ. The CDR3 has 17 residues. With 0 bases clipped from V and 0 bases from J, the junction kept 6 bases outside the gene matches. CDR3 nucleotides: TGCGCCAGCAGCTTGGAAGGGACAGGGATAATGAACACTGAAGCTTTCTTT. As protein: CASSLEGTGIMNTEAFF. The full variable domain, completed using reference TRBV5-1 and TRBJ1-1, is KAGVTQTPRYLIKTRGQQVTLSCSPISGHRSVSWYQQTPGQGLQFLFEYFSETQRNKGNFPGRFSGRQFSNSRSEMNVSTLELGDSALYLCASSLEGTGIMNTEAFFGQGTRLTVV.

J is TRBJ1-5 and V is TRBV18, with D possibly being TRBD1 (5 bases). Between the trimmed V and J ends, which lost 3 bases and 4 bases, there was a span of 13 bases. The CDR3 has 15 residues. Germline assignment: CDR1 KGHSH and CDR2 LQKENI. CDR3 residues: CASSPFGGVNQPQHF. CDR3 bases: TGTGCCAGCTCACCGTTTGGGGGGGTTAATCAGCCCCAGCATTTT.

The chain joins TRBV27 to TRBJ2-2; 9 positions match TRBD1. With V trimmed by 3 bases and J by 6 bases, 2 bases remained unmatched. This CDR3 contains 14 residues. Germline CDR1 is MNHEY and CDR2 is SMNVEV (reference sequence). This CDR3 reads CASSFHRGPGELFF. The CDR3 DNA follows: TGTGCCAGCAGTTTCCACAGGGGGCCCGGGGAGCTGTTTTTT.

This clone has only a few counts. The chain's CDR3 is CASSPLGGRGATDTQYF. The CDR3 coding sequence is TGTGCCAGCAGCCCCCTCGGGGGGCGGGGGGCCACAGATACGCAGTATTTT. The rearrangement links TRBV7-3 to TRBJ2-3, with TRBD2 matching 8 bases. The CDR3 length is 17 residues. Per germline, CDR1 SGHTA and CDR2 FQGTGA. Trimming removed 5 bases from V and 2 bases from J; junction bases left unmatched: 12.

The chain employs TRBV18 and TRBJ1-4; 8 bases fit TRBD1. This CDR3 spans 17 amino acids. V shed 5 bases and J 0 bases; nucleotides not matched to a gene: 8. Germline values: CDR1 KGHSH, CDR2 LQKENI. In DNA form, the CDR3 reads TGTGCCAGCTCATCAACAGGGGGTTTGGCAACTAATGAAAAACTGTTTTTT. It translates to CASSSTGGLATNEKLFF.

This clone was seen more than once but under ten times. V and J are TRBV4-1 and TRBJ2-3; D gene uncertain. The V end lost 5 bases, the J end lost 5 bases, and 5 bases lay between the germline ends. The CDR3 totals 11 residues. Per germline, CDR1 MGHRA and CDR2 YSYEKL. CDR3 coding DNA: TGCGCCAGCAGCACAAGAGATACGCAGTATTTT. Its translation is CASSTRDTQYF.

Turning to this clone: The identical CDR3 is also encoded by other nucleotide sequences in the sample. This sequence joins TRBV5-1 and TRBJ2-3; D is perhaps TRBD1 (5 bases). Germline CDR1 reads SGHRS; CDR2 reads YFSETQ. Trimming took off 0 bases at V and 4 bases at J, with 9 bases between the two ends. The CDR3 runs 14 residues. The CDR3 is CASSLGQGADTQYF. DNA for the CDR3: TGCGCCAGCAGCTTGGGCCAGGGTGCAGATACGCAGTATTTT. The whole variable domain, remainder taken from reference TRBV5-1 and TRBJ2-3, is KAGVTQTPRYLIKTRGQQVTLSCSPISGHRSVSWYQQTPGQGLQFLFEYFSETQRNKGNFPGRFSGRQFSNSRSEMNVSTLELGDSALYLCASSLGQGADTQYFGPGTRLTVL.

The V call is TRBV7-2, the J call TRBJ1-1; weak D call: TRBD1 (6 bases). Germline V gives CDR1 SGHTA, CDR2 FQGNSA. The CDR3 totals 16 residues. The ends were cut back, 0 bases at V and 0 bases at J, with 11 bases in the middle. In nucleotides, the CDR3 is TGTGCCAGCAGCTTAGCCCCGGGACACCTGAACACTGAAGCTTTCTTT. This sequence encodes CASSLAPGHLNTEAFF. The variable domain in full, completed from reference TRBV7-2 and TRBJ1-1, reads GAGVSQSPSNKVTEKGKDVELRCDPISGHTALYWYRQSLGQGLEFLIYFQGNSAPDKSGLPSDRFSAERTGGSVSTLTIQRTQQEDSAVYLCASSLAPGHLNTEAFFGQGTRLTVV.

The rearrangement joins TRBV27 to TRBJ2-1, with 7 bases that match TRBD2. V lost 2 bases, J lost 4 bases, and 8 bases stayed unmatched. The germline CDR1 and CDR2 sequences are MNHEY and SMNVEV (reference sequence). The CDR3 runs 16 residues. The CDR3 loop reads CASSLPRGVAYNEQFF. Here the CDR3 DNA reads TGTGCCAGCAGTTTACCCCGGGGGGTGGCTTACAATGAGCAGTTCTTC.

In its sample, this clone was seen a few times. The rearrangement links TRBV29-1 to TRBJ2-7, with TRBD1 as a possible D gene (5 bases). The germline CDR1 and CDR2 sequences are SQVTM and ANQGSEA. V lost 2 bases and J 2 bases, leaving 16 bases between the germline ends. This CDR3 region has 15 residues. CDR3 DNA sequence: TGCAGCGTTGAAATCTGGCAGGGTGGGACCTACGAGCAGTACTTC. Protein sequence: CSVEIWQGGTYEQYF.

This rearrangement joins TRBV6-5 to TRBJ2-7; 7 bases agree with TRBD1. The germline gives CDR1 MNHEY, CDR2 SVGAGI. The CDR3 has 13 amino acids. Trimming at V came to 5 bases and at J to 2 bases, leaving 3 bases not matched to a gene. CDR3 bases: TGTGCCAGCAGTGACAGGGCCCCCTACGAGCAGTACTTC. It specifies CASSDRAPYEQYF.